This TCR beta chain was found in a study of cytomegalovirus exposure and HLA in healthy donors. Study outcomes and limitations: In vitro data verified three CMV-associated chains as specific for CMV antigens. Looking again later, the authors saw that most CMV-associated TCR beta chains seemed HLA-restricted.

The CDR3 has 14 residues. In germline, CDR1 is MNHEY, CDR2 SVGAGI. Losses at the gene ends were 6 bases for V and 5 bases for J; bases not matched to a gene: 9. Primers: 60 Vbeta forward and 13 Jbeta reverse. Original methodology: Among the unique TCR beta chains that a later analysis counted, 75 million to 85 million in all, roughly 11 million were shared. Repertoires were generated with immunoSEQ multiplex PCR, while TCRdb's copy carries only in-frame clones and drops some. The DNA gave D and trimming, while V, J and clone size come from that table. The sample has some 67,000 clones, approximately 80% seen once. With respect to this clone: No antigen is known for it.

The sequence was obtained from a woman younger than 45 in good health and CMV-seronegative. V usage is TRBV6-5 and J usage is TRBJ1-1; 7 nucleotides align to TRBD1. The sequencing input was PBMCs. CDR3 in DNA: TGTGCCAGCAGCCCTGAACAGGGGAGGACTGAAGCTTTCTTT. It codes for CASSPEQGRTEAFF.